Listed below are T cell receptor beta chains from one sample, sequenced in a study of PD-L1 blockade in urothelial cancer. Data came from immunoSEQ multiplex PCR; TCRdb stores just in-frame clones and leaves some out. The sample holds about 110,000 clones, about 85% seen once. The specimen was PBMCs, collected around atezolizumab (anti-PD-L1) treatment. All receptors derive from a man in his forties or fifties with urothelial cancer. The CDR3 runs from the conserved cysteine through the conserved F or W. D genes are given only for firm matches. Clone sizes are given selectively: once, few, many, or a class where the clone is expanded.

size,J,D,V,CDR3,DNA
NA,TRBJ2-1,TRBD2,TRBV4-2,CASSRIAGSSYNEQFF,TGTGCCAGCAGCCGAATAGCGGGCAGCTCCTACAATGAGCAGTTCTTC
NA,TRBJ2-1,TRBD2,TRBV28,CASRQTSGYNEQFF,TGTGCCAGCAGGCAGACTAGCGGGTACAATGAGCAGTTCTTC
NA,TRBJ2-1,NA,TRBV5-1,CASSFSGQQEQFF,TGCGCCAGCAGCTTCAGCGGGCAGCAAGAGCAGTTCTTC
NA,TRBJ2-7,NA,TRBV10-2,CASSESTRARLGF,TGCGCCAGCAGTGAGTCGACTAGGGCCAGGTTGGGCTTC
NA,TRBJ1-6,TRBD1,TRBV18,CASSRDRDNSPLHF,TGTGCCAGCTCCCGGGACAGGGATAATTCACCCCTCCACTTT
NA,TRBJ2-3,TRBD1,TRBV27,CASSFRWGTGRNTDTQYF,TGTGCCAGCAGTTTCCGATGGGGGACAGGGAGGAACACAGATACGCAGTATTTT
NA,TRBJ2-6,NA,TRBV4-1,CASSQTPGLAGANVLTF,TGCGCCAGCAGCCAAACCCCAGGGTTAGCTGGGGCCAACGTCCTGACTTTC
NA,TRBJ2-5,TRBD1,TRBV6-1,CASSEHRTGQETQYF,TGTGCCAGCAGTGAACACCGGACAGGGCAAGAGACCCAGTACTTC
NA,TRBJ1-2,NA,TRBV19,CASEGNYYGYTF,TGTGCCAGTGAGGGAAATTACTATGGCTACACCTTC
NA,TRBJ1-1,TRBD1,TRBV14,CASSFASPPRTGGGNTEAFF,TGTGCCAGCAGCTTCGCCTCCCCTCCGAGGACAGGGGGCGGAAACACTGAAGCTTTCTTT
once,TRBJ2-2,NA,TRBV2,CASNTGNWNTGELFF,TGTGCCAGCAATACAGGGAATTGGAACACCGGGGAGCTGTTTTTT
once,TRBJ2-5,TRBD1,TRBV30,CAWSGTGGRETQYF,TGTGCCTGGAGTGGGACAGGGGGCCGAGAGACCCAGTACTTC
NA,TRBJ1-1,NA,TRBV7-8,CASSPGGPRLLWNTEAFF,TGTGCCAGCAGTCCGGGGGGCCCCAGGCTCCTTTGGAACACTGAAGCTTTCTTT
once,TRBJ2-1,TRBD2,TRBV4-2,CASSPLADITYNEQFF,TGTGCCAGCAGCCCACTAGCGGATATCACATACAATGAGCAGTTCTTC
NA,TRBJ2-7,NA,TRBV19,CASSGPGFYEQYF,TGTGCCAGTAGCGGTCCAGGGTTCTACGAGCAGTACTTC
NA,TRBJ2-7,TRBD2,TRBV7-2,CASSRTGTSGSYEQYF,TGTGCCAGCAGCAGGACCGGGACTAGCGGCTCCTACGAGCAGTACTTC
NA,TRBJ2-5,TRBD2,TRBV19,CASSIAGGPSRGGGETQYF,TGTGCCAGTAGTATAGCGGGAGGGCCCAGTCGTGGTGGTGGAGAGACCCAGTACTTC
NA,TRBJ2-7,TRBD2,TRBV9,CASSPTAASGSYEQYF,TGTGCCAGCAGTCCCACCGCGGCTAGCGGGAGCTACGAGCAGTACTTC
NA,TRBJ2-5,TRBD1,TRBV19,CASSIRTGGPQETQYF,TGTGCCAGTAGTATCAGGACAGGGGGACCGCAAGAGACCCAGTACTTC
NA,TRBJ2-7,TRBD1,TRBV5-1,CASSSVQGSNEQYF,TGCGCCAGCAGCTCCGTACAGGGGTCGAATGAGCAGTACTTC
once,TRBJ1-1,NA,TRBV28,CATRGQGGGTEAFF,TGTGCCACTCGTGGCCAGGGCGGGGGGACTGAAGCTTTCTTT
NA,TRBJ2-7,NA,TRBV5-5,CASSLGLRAYEQYF,TGTGCCAGCAGCTTAGGACTACGAGCCTACGAGCAGTACTTC
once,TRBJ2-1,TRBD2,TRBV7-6,CASSFGLAGDNEQFF,TGTGCCAGCAGCTTTGGACTAGCGGGGGACAATGAGCAGTTCTTC
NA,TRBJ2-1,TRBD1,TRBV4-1,CASSQKGQSSSYNEQFF,TGCGCCAGCAGCCAGAAGGGACAGTCGAGCTCCTACAATGAGCAGTTCTTC